This T cell receptor (beta chain) originates from a study of shared clonotypes between healthy human individuals. Findings of the study overall: Relative to memory subsets, naive subsets generally showed larger estimated richness.

A remark on this clone: No antigen is known for it. The same CDR3 also results from other DNA sequences found in this sample.

The V end lost 2 bases, the J end lost 6 bases, and 3 bases lay between the germline ends. The CDR3 covers 11 residues. CDR1 is SGHDT, CDR2 YYEEEE, per germline. Method: immunoSEQ multiplex PCR; TCRdb's copy keeps in-frame clones and lacks some. The sample holds some 900,000 clones, over 60% seen once. From CD4+ cells came CD45RA+ naive and CD45RA-negative memory subsets. This sequence joins TRBV5-6 and TRBJ1-3; D not certain. The clonotype was recovered from a young man in good health. The sample was memory CD4+ T cells sorted from blood. The sample's subset: CD45RA-negative fraction. The CDR3 DNA sequence: TGTGCCAGCAGCTTCGAAAACACCATATATTTT. Its translation: CASSFENTIYF.